This is a list of T cell receptor beta chains from one sample in a study of T cells expressing NK-cell markers. TCRdb re-called the 5' RACE reads and catalogs CDR3 proteins one per entry, DNA excluded. Its clone listing holds some 460,000 distinct CDR3 sequences. Sequenced: blood T cells: a sorted CD56 or NKG2C T cell subset, CD4+ or CD8+ T cells, or bulk PBMC T cells (not recorded which). The receptors originated from a woman in her 50s in good health. Each CDR3 is given with its conserved first and last residue.

TRBJ2-4	TRBV3-1	CASSQDPQETNIQYF
TRBJ2-7	TRBV5-1	CASSLKGNSYEQYF
TRBJ2-3	TRBV3-1	CASSLPGRSGPTDTQYF
TRBJ1-3	TRBV5-1	CASSDQTLGNTIYF
TRBJ1-1	TRBV20-1	CSASTGQVNTEAFF
TRBJ2-1	TRBV19	CASRTGAVYNEQFF
TRBJ1-1	TRBV7-6	CASSFDCNTEAFF
TRBJ2-1	TRBV20-1	CSAADSGRGYNEQFF
TRBJ2-3	TRBV4-1	CASSQTGTSGRKTQYF
TRBJ2-7	TRBV20-1	CSASRQDYEQYF